This TCR beta chain appears in the sequencing data of a study of shared clonotypes between healthy human individuals. Study-wide context: For every donor, three CD4 naive, three CD4 memory, two CD8 naive and one CD8 memory plates were used. General study findings and limits: Memory subsets had estimated richness that was generally smaller than that of naive subsets.

In the source study's methods: ImmunoSEQ output held junction-only sequences without quality scores, so filtering differed. TCRdb's table, derived via immunoSEQ multiplex PCR, lists solely in-frame clones and lacks some. That table gives V, J and clone size, and the DNA gave D and trimming. The sample lists about 2.4 million clones; approximately 92% were seen once. Trimming shortened V by 3 bases and J by 0 bases, and 12 bases separated the two germline ends. Germline loops: CDR1 GTSNPN, CDR2 SVGIG (reference sequence). The CDR3 runs 16 residues. With regard to this clone: Its target is not known.

V gene TRBV30 combines with J gene TRBJ2-6; D is unclear. The sequence came from a man aged 18 to 35 in good health. The sequenced sample consisted of naive CD4+ T cells sorted from blood. Regarding subset: CD45RA+ positively selected. The CDR3 loop is CAWRSVGVSGANVLTF. The CDR3 region has the DNA TGTGCCTGGAGATCCGTTGGGGTCTCTGGGGCCAACGTCCTGACTTTC.